The clone carrying this T cell receptor beta chain has just a few counts. The antigen remains undetermined. These data belong to a study of beta chain features in type 1 diabetes. Study observations and caveats: In every one of the four CD4+ subsets, TCRB CDR3s were moderately but significantly shorter in Type 1 diabetes patients.

Per germline, CDR1 SEHNR and CDR2 FQNEAQ (reference sequence). Trimming at V came to 1 base and at J to 2 bases, leaving 4 bases not matched to a gene. The CDR3 spans 16 residues. As every portion of the isolated RNA was reverse transcribed, the sequencing read expressed TCRB transcripts. The repertoire was sequenced with immunoSEQ multiplex PCR; TCRdb's copy has only in-frame clones and lacks some. The sample includes about 280,000 clones, over 12% of them seen just once. This clonotype was obtained from a young man with type 1 diabetes. V gene TRBV7-9 combines with J gene TRBJ1-5; 8 nucleotides line up with TRBD1. The specimen was naive CD4+ T cells from blood. CDR3 DNA: TGTGCCAGCAGCTTAGGAGGGACAGGAGGCAATCAGCCCCAGCATTTT. The encoded protein is CASSLGGTGGNQPQHF.